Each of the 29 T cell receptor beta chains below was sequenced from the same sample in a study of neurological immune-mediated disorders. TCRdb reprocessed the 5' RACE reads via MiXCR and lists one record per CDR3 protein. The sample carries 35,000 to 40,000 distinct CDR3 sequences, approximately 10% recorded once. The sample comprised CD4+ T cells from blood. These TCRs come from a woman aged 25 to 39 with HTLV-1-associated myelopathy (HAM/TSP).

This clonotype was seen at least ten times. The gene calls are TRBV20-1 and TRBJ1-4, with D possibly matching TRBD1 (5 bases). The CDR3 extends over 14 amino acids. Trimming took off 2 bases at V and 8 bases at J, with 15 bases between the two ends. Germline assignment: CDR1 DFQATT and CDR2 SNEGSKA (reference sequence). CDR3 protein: CSARPPGLGEKLFF. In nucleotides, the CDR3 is TGCAGTGCTAGACCACCAGGGTTGGGAGAAAAACTGTTTTTT.

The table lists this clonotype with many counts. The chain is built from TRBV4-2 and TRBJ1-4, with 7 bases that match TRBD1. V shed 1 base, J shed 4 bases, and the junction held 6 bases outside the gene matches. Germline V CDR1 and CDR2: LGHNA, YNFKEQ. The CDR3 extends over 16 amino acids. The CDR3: CASSQAPQGGNEKLFF. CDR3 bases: TGTGCCAGCAGCCAAGCTCCCCAGGGGGGTAATGAAAAACTGTTTTTT.

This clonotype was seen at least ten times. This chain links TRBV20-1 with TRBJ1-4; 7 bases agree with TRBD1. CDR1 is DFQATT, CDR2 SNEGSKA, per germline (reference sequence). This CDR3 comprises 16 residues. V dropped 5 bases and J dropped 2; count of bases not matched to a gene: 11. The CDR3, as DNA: TGCAGTGCTCCCCGACAGGGAGGGCTGACTAATGAAAAACTGTTTTTT. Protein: CSAPRQGGLTNEKLFF.

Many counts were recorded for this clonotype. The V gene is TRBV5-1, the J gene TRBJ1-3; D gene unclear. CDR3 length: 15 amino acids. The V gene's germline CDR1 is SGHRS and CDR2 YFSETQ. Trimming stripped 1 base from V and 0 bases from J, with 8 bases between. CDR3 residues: CASSLLGNSGNTIYF. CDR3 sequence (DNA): TGCGCCAGCAGCTTGCTCGGGAACTCTGGAAACACCATATATTTT.

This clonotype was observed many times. In DNA, the CDR3 is TGTGCCAGCAGCTTAAACAGGGAAAACACCATATATTTT. It yields the protein CASSLNRENTIYF. The genes are TRBV7-2 and TRBJ1-3; D might be TRBD1 (6 bases). The CDR3 spans 13 residues. The V end was cut by 2 bases, the J end by 6 bases, with 8 bases between. Germline lookup yields CDR1 SGHTA and CDR2 FQGNSA.

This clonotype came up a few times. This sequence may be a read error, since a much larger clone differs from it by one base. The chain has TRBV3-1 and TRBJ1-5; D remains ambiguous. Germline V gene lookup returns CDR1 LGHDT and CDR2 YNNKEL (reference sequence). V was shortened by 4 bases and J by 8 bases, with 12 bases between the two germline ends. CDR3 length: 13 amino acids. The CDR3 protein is CASSPSGDKPQHF. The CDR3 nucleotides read TGTGCCAGCAGCCCTTCCGGCGACAAGCCCCAGCATTTT.

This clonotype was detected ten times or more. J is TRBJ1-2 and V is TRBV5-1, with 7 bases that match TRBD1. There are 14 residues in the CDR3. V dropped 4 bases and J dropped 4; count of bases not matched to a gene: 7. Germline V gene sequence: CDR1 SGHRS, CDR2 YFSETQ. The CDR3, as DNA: TGCGCCAGCAGCCCTAACCCAGGGGGCTATGGCTACACCTTC. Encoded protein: CASSPNPGGYGYTF.

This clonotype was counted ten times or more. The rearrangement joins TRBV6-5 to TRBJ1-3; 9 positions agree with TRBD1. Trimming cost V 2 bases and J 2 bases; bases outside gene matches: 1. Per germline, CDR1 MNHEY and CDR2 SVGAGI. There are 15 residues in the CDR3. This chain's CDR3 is CASSYGTGTGNTIYF. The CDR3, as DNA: TGTGCCAGCAGTTACGGGACAGGGACTGGAAACACCATATATTTT.

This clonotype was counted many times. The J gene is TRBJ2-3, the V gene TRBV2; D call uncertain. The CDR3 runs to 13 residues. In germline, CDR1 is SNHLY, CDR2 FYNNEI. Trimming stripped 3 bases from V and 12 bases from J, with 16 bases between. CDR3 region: CASSDVPNKGQYF. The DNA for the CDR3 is TGTGCCAGCAGTGACGTACCGAATAAAGGACAGTATTTT.

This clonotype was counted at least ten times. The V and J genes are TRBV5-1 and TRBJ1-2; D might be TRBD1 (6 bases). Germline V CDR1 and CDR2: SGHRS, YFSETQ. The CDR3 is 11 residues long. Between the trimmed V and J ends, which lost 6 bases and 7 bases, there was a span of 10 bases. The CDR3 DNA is TGCGCCAGCACGGACAGTTTTGGCTACACCTTC. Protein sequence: CASTDSFGYTF. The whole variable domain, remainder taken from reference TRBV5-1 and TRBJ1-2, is KAGVTQTPRYLIKTRGQQVTLSCSPISGHRSVSWYQQTPGQGLQFLFEYFSETQRNKGNFPGRFSGRQFSNSRSEMNVSTLELGDSALYLCASTDSFGYTFGSGTRLTVV.

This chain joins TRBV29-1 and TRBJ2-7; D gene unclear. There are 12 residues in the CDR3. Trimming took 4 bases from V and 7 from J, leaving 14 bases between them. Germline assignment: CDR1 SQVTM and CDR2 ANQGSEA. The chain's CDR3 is CSVAKDQQEQYF. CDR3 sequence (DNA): TGCAGCGTTGCGAAAGACCAACAGGAGCAGTACTTC.

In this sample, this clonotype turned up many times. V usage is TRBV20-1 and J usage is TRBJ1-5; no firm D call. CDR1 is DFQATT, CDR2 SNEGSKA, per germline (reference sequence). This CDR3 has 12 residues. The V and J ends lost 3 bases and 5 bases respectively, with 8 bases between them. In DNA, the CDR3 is TGCAGTGCTAGTGGCGGGCATCAGCCCCAGCATTTT. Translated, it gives CSASGGHQPQHF.

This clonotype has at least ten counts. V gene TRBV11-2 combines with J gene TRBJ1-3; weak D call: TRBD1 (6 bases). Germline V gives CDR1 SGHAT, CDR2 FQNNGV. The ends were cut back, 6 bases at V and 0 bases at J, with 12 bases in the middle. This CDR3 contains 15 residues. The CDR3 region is CASRQDRISGNTIYF. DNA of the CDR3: TGTGCCAGCAGGCAAGACAGGATCTCTGGAAACACCATATATTTT.

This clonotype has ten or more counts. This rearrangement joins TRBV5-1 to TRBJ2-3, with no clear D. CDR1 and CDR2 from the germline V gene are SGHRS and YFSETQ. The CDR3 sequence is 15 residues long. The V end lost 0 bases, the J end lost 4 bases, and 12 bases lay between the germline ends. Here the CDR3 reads CASSLADVGADTQYF. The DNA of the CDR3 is TGCGCCAGCAGCTTGGCCGACGTCGGAGCAGATACGCAGTATTTT.

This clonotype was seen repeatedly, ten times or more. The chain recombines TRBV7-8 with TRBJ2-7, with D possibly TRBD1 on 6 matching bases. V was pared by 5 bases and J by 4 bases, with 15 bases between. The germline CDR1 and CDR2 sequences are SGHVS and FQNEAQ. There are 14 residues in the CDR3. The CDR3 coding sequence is TGTGCCAGCAGCGCGAAGGCAGGGGTTTACGAGCAGTACTTC. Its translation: CASSAKAGVYEQYF. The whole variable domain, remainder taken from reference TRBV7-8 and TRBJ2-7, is GAGVSQSPRYKVAKRGQDVALRCDPISGHVSLFWYQQALGQGPEFLTYFQNEAQLDKSGLPSDRFFAERPEGSVSTLKIQRTQQEDSAVYLCASSAKAGVYEQYFGPGTRLTVT.

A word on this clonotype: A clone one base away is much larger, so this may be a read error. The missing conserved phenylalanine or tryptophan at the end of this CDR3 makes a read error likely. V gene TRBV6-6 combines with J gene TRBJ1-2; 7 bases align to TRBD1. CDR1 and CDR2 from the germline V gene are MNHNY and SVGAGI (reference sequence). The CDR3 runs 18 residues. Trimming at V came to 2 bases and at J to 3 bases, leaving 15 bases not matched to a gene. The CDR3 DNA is TGTGCCAGCAGTTACCCCGCTCAGGGGGGGGCAGGGCACTATGGCTACACCTTA. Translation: CASSYPAQGGAGHYGYTL.

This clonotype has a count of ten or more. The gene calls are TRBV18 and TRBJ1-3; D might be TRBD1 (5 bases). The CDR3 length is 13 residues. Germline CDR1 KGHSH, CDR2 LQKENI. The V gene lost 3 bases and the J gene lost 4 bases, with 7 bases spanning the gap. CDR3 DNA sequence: TGTGCCAGCTCACCCGGACAAGGAAACACCATATATTTT. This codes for CASSPGQGNTIYF.

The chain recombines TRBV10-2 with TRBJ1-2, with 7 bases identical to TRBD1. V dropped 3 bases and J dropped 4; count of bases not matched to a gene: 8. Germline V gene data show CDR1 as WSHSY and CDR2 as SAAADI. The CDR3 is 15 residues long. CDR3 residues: CASSERTGAAYGYTF. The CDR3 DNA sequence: TGCGCCAGCAGTGAACGGACAGGAGCAGCCTATGGCTACACCTTC.

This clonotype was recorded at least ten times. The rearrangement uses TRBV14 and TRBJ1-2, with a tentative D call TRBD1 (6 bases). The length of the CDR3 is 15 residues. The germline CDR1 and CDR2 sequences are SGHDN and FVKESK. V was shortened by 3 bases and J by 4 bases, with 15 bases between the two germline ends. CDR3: CASSQNRATSYGYTF. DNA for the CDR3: TGTGCCAGCAGCCAGAACAGGGCTACGAGCTATGGCTACACCTTC.

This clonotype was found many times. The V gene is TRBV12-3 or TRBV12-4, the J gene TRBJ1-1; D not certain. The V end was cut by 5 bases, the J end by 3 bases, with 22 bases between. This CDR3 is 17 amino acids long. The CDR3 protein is CASSRRGLGSSYTEAFF. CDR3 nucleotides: TGTGCCAGCAGTCGGCGAGGCCTAGGGAGTTCGTACACTGAAGCTTTCTTT.

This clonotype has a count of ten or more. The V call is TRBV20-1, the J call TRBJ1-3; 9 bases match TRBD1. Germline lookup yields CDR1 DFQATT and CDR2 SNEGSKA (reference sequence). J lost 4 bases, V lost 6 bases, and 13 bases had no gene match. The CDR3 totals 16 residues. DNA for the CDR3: TGCAGTGCCAGAAATCCGGGACAGGGAACCGGAAACACCATATATTTT. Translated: CSARNPGQGTGNTIYF.

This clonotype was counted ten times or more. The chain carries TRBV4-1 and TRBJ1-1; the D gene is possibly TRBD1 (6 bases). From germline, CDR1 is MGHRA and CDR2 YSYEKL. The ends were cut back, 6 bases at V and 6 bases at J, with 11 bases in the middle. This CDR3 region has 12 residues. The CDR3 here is CASRQGGAEAFF. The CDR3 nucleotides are TGCGCCAGCAGACAGGGAGGAGCTGAAGCTTTCTTT.

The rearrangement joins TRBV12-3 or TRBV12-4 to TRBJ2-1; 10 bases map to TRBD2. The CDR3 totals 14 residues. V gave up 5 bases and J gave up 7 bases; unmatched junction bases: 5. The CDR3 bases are TGTGCCAGCAGTGAAATAGCGGGGGGTAATGAGCAGTTCTTC. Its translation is CASSEIAGGNEQFF.

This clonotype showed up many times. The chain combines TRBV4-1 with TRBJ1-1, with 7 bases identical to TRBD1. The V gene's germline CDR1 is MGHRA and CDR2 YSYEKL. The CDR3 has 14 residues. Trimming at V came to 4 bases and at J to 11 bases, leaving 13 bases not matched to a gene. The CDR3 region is CASSRPGTEVWAFF. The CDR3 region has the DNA TGCGCCAGCAGCCGACCCGGGACAGAGGTCTGGGCTTTCTTT.

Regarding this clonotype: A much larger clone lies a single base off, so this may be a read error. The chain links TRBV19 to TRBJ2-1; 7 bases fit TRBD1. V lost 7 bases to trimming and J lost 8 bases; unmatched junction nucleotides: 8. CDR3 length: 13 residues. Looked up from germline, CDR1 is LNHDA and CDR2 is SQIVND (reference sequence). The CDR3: CASKGALWHEQFF. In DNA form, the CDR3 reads TGTGCCAGTAAGGGGGCGTTATGGCATGAGCAGTTCTTC.

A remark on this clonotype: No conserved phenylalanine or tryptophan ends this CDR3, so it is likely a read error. The CDR3: CASSLATVAGEAFV. DNA of the CDR3: TGTGCCAGCAGCTTAGCTACAGTGGCTGGAGAAGCTTTCGTT. The chain uses TRBV7-2 and TRBJ1-1, with D uncertain. This CDR3 spans 14 amino acids. CDR1 and CDR2 (germline): SGHTA, FQGNSA. V gave up 0 bases and J gave up 8 bases, with 13 bases separating them.

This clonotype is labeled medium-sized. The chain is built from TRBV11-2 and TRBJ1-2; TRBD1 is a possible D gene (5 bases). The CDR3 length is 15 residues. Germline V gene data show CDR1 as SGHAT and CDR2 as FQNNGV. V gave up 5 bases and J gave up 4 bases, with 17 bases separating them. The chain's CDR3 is CASSPGPVPPYGYTF. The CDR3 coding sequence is TGTGCCAGCAGCCCGGGGCCCGTTCCCCCCTATGGCTACACCTTC.

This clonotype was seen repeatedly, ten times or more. The CDR3 here is CASSLGGGSYNSPLHF. CDR3 bases: TGCGCCAGCAGCTTAGGAGGCGGCTCCTATAATTCACCCCTCCACTTT. The genes are TRBV5-1 and TRBJ1-6; D not resolved. The V end was cut by 2 bases, the J end by 0 bases, with 9 bases between. CDR3 length equals 16 residues. Per the germline V gene, CDR1 is SGHRS and CDR2 is YFSETQ.

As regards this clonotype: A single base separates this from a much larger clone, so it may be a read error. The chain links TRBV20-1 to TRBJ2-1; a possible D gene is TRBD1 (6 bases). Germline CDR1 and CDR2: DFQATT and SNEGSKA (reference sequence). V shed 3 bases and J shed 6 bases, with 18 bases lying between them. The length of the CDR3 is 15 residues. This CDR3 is CSARGARGSLNEQFF. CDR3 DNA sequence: TGCAGTGCTAGGGGGGCTAGAGGCTCCCTCAATGAGCAGTTCTTC.